This T cell receptor (beta chain) was captured by sequencing in a study of radiotherapy plus CTLA-4 blockade in lung cancer. Ipilimumab CTLA-4 blockade and focal radiation were given to patients with chemo-refractory metastatic non-small-cell lung cancer. The repertoire was sequenced with immunoSEQ multiplex PCR; TCRdb's copy has only in-frame clones and lacks some. The sample records about 86,000 clones, roughly four fifths being singletons. Sequenced here: peripheral blood, sampled from a patient treated with radiotherapy plus ipilimumab. The receptor's source is a human donor with non-small cell lung cancer who had stable disease on radiotherapy plus ipilimumab.

The CDR3 sequence: CASSVRDNYNEQFF. The CDR3, as DNA: TGTGCCAGCAGCGTACGGGACAACTACAATGAGCAGTTCTTC. The V and J genes are TRBV9 and TRBJ2-1, with a tentative D call TRBD1 (6 bases). The V gene lost 1 base and the J gene lost 3 bases, with 8 bases spanning the gap. The germline V gene has CDR1 SGDLS and CDR2 YYNGEE. The CDR3 is 14 residues long. Together with reference TRBV9 and TRBJ2-1, the CDR3 gives the full variable domain: DSGVTQTPKHLITATGQRVTLRCSPRSGDLSVYWYQQSLDQGLQFLIQYYNGEERAKGNILERFSAQQFPDLHSELNLSSLELGDSALYFCASSVRDNYNEQFFGPGTRLTVL.